A single sample is the source of the 17 T cell receptor beta chains below, sequenced in a study of cytomegalovirus exposure and HLA in healthy donors. Both 60 Vbeta primers and 13 Jbeta primers went into the PCR. The assay was immunoSEQ multiplex PCR, and TCRdb's table has in-frame clones only and misses some. The profile covers 95,000 to 110,000 clones, with about 71% appearing a single time and roughly 3.4% taken by the ten largest. The sequencing sample was made of PBMCs. The receptors were sampled from a woman aged 45-65 years in good health and CMV-seronegative.

The chain joins TRBV4-1 to TRBJ2-3; weak D call: TRBD2 (5 bases). CDR1 is MGHRA, CDR2 YSYEKL, per germline. Trimming left V 0 bases short and J 4 bases short, with 11 bases between. The CDR3 consists of 15 residues. CDR3 amino acids: CASSQEGSLPDTQYF. The DNA of the CDR3 is TGCGCCAGCAGCCAAGAGGGGAGCCTGCCAGATACGCAGTATTTT.

The chain carries TRBV28 and TRBJ2-3; 7 positions agree with TRBD2. CDR3 length equals 15 residues. V shed 5 bases, J shed 4 bases, and the junction held 9 bases outside the gene matches. CDR1 is MDHEN and CDR2 is SYDVKM in the germline V gene. The CDR3 is CASSGLGGNPDTQYF. CDR3 bases: TGTGCCAGCAGTGGACTCGGGGGGAATCCAGATACGCAGTATTTT.

The chain uses TRBV11-3 and TRBJ2-3; tentative D call: TRBD2 (5 bases). The V end lost 2 bases, the J end lost 5 bases, and 8 bases lay between the germline ends. The CDR3 covers 13 residues. The germline gives CDR1 SGHNT, CDR2 YENEEA. The CDR3 DNA sequence: TGTGCCAGCAGCTTAACACTAGTAGATACGCAGTATTTT. Protein sequence: CASSLTLVDTQYF.

V gene TRBV18 combines with J gene TRBJ2-2; TRBD1 agrees at 10 bases. The CDR3 is 18 amino acids. With V trimmed by 4 bases and J by 3 bases, 11 bases remained unmatched. Germline-derived CDR1 and CDR2 are KGHSH and LQKENI. The CDR3 DNA sequence: TGTGCCAGCTCACGCAACCGGGGACAGGGGCGAGACACCGGGGAGCTGTTTTTT. Its protein product is CASSRNRGQGRDTGELFF.

In this sample, this clone turned up a few times. The genes are TRBV11-2 and TRBJ2-1, with D possibly TRBD2 on 5 matching bases. Trimming cost V 4 bases and J 4 bases, with 17 bases left between them. This CDR3 comprises 16 residues. Germline V gene data show CDR1 as SGHAT and CDR2 as FQNNGV. CDR3 sequence reads: CASSSPQTRGYNEQFF. CDR3 sequence (DNA): TGTGCCAGCAGCTCCCCCCAGACCCGGGGATACAATGAGCAGTTCTTC.

The V call is TRBV6-1, the J call TRBJ2-4; 8 nucleotides match TRBD2. This CDR3 is 15 amino acids long. V shed 2 bases and J 8 bases; nucleotides not matched to a gene: 8. Germline-derived CDR1 and CDR2 are MNHNS and SASEGT. Here the CDR3 DNA reads TGTGCCAGCAGTGAAAGGGACGGGAGGGGTGACATTCAGTACTTC. It is translated as CASSERDGRGDIQYF.

The V call is TRBV5-1, the J call TRBJ2-5, with 9 bases matching TRBD1. Germline CDR1 reads SGHRS; CDR2 reads YFSETQ. The CDR3 runs 14 residues. V lost 4 bases and J lost 3; bases outside the gene matches: 4. The CDR3 here is CASSKDRGKETQYF. The CDR3 nucleotides are TGCGCCAGCAGCAAGGACAGGGGAAAAGAGACCCAGTACTTC.

This clone was seen more than once but under ten times. The chain recombines TRBV9 with TRBJ2-1; D possibly corresponds to TRBD2 (5 bases). Trimming cost V 0 bases and J 5 bases, with 9 bases left between them. This CDR3 is 14 amino acids long. Looked up from germline, CDR1 is SGDLS and CDR2 is YYNGEE. The CDR3 loop is CASSVGVTNNEQFF. CDR3 bases: TGTGCCAGCAGCGTAGGAGTGACTAACAATGAGCAGTTCTTC.

This clone was seen just once. The J gene is TRBJ2-7, the V gene TRBV15; 8 bases match TRBD1. Germline CDR1 reads LNHNV; CDR2 reads YYDKDF (reference sequence). The V and J ends lost 0 bases and 6 bases, in that order; junction bases with no gene match: 4. The CDR3 is 14 residues long. The CDR3 region has the DNA TGTGCCACCAGCAGAGATACGCAGGGGGCCGAGCAGTACTTC. Translated, it gives CATSRDTQGAEQYF.

The chain links TRBV6-5 to TRBJ2-1, with D possibly being TRBD2 (5 bases). Germline lookup yields CDR1 MNHEY and CDR2 SVGAGI. The CDR3 sequence is 13 residues long. V was trimmed by 6 bases and J by 5 bases, leaving 11 bases between them. CDR3 sequence: CASSPGEDNEQFF. CDR3 nucleotide sequence: TGTGCCAGCAGCCCCGGGGAAGACAATGAGCAGTTCTTC.

The rearrangement uses TRBV4-3 and TRBJ1-6; D may be TRBD1 (6 bases). V was pared by 1 base and J by 5 bases, with 9 bases between. Germline CDR1 is LGHNA and CDR2 is YSLEER. The CDR3 is 15 amino acids. Here the CDR3 reads CASSQAQGNNSPLHF. The CDR3 coding sequence is TGCGCCAGCAGCCAAGCGCAGGGGAATAATTCACCCCTCCACTTT.

This clone was seen more than once but under ten times. The chain has TRBV19 and TRBJ1-2, with D maybe TRBD1 (6 bases). The V end was cut by 0 bases, the J end by 4 bases, with 6 bases between. The germline V gene encodes CDR1 LNHDA and CDR2 SQIVND (reference sequence). The CDR3 runs 13 residues. CDR3 sequence: CASSIDRGYGYTF. Written as DNA, the CDR3 is TGTGCCAGTAGTATAGACAGGGGCTATGGCTACACCTTC.

This clone appeared a few times. The chain uses TRBV7-9 and TRBJ2-2; TRBD1 aligns across 8 bases. With 5 bases clipped from V and 4 bases from J, the junction kept 6 bases outside the gene matches. CDR3 size: 15 residues. The germline CDR1 and CDR2 sequences are SEHNR and FQNEAQ (reference sequence). CDR3 amino acids: CASSLGTGSTGELFF. The CDR3 coding sequence is TGTGCCAGCAGCCTCGGGACAGGATCCACCGGGGAGCTGTTTTTT. Drawing the rest from reference TRBV7-9 and TRBJ2-2, the complete variable domain is DTGVSQNPRHKITKRGQNVTFRCDPISEHNRLYWYRQTLGQGPEFLTYFQNEAQLEKSRLLSDRFSAERPKGSFSTLEIQRTEQGDSAMYLCASSLGTGSTGELFFGEGSRLTVL.

The chain employs TRBV5-1 and TRBJ2-1; 8 nucleotides match TRBD2. Per the germline V gene, CDR1 is SGHRS and CDR2 is YFSETQ. After removal of 1 base from V and 7 bases from J, the junction contained 10 bases not matched to a gene. The CDR3 contains 16 residues. The CDR3 region has the DNA TGCGCCAGCAGCTTGCTTGGAGCGGGAGTCACAAATGAGCAGTTCTTC. Encoded protein: CASSLLGAGVTNEQFF. The full variable domain, with the rest looked up from reference TRBV5-1 and TRBJ2-1, is KAGVTQTPRYLIKTRGQQVTLSCSPISGHRSVSWYQQTPGQGLQFLFEYFSETQRNKGNFPGRFSGRQFSNSRSEMNVSTLELGDSALYLCASSLLGAGVTNEQFFGPGTRLTVL.

The gene calls are TRBV7-2 and TRBJ1-6, with a weak D call TRBD1 (6 bases). The CDR3 totals 17 residues. The germline V and J ends were trimmed by 1 base and 1 base, with 11 bases remaining between them. Per the germline V gene, CDR1 is SGHTA and CDR2 is FQGNSA. Here the CDR3 DNA reads TGTGCCAGCAGCTTAGGGGGCAGGGGTTCCTATAATTCACCCCTCCACTTT. Translated: CASSLGGRGSYNSPLHF.

The chain employs TRBV7-8 and TRBJ1-4; no reliable D call. There are 12 residues in the CDR3. V was cut by 7 bases and J by 7 bases, with 10 bases left in between. Germline V CDR1 and CDR2: SGHVS, FQNEAQ. CDR3 DNA: TGTGCCAGCAACCGAGCTGGTGAAAAACTGTTTTTT. Protein sequence: CASNRAGEKLFF.

CDR3 nucleotide sequence: TGTGCCAGTAGTGAGTTGGAGACTAGCGGCTACAATGAGCAGTTCTTC. It encodes CASSELETSGYNEQFF. The gene calls are TRBV19 and TRBJ2-1; 9 bases fit TRBD2. The V gene's germline CDR1 is LNHDA and CDR2 SQIVND (reference sequence). V gave up 5 bases and J gave up 3 bases; unmatched junction bases: 8. This CDR3 region has 16 residues.